This TCR beta chain was sequenced in a study of blood T cell repertoires in COVID-19. All exposed participants met a person with COVID-19 within 2 weeks before entering the study. Sequencing used immunoSEQ multiplex PCR; TCRdb keeps in-frame clones, though not all of them. The sample holds a few hundred thousand clones, around 80% seen once. Trimming removed 0 bases at V and 1 base at J, with 14 bases between. The CDR3 extends over 16 amino acids. The germline V gene encodes CDR1 SGHRS and CDR2 YFSETQ. This chain connects TRBV5-1 to TRBJ2-7; D remains unclear. This receptor was obtained from a man aged 40-55 years who had been exposed to COVID-19. Source material: PBMCs or T cells enriched from blood (not recorded which). DNA of the CDR3: TGCGCCAGCAGCTTGGCCCCCGGGTCCGCTTCCTACGAGCAGTACTTC. Its translation is CASSLAPGSASYEQYF.